The next 8 T cell receptor beta chains were all read from a single sample in a study of regulatory T cells in long-lasting Graves disease. Through Arm-PCR of CDR3 regions and iRepertoire HTBI primers, TCR beta libraries were built. MiXCR was run by TCRdb on the multiplex PCR reads, yielding one entry per CDR3 protein. Of 200,000 to 250,000 distinct CDR3 sequences listed, around 20% are singletons. Noted time point: newly diagnosed GD, antithyroid drugs for less than 3 months. PBMCs provided the RNA from which the TCR library was made. The sample was also linked to a second study, of T cells in Graves' hyperthyroidism and ophthalmopathy.

The input for sequencing was peripheral blood mononuclear cells (PBMCs), taken at new diagnosis, from a patient treated with antithyroid drugs. The receptors originated from a young woman with Graves disease.

This clonotype has at least ten counts. The chain employs TRBV25-1 and TRBJ1-1; D not certain. The CDR3 extends over 14 amino acids. The V gene's germline CDR1 is MGHDK and CDR2 SYGVNS. Trimming removed 4 bases from V and 6 bases from J, with 15 bases in between. The chain's CDR3 is CASSGVGVGSEAFF. The CDR3 nucleotides read TGTGCCAGCAGTGGGGTCGGGGTGGGGTCTGAAGCTTTCTTT.

This clonotype occurred many times. The gene calls are TRBV5-1 and TRBJ1-4; 7 bases map to TRBD1. CDR1 and CDR2 from the germline V gene are SGHRS and YFSETQ. V lost 4 bases to trimming and J lost 0 bases; unmatched junction nucleotides: 6. The CDR3 contains 16 residues. The CDR3 sequence: CASSPGQASTNEKLFF. For the CDR3, the DNA is TGCGCCAGCAGCCCCGGACAGGCTTCAACTAATGAAAAACTGTTTTTT.

This clonotype occurred many times. The rearrangement joins TRBV2 to TRBJ2-6, with 7 nucleotides matching TRBD1. This CDR3 region has 14 residues. CDR1 and CDR2 (germline): SNHLY, FYNNEI. Unmatched junction bases numbered 3, after V lost 6 bases and J lost 4 bases. The CDR3 loop reads CASRTGSGANVLTF. The DNA of the CDR3 is TGTGCCAGCAGGACAGGGTCCGGGGCCAACGTCCTGACTTTC.

This clonotype was counted between two and nine times. The CDR3 DNA sequence: TGCGCCAGCAGTGGCGGACTAGCGGGGGGATTCCAAGAGACCCAGTACTTC. This translates into CASSGGLAGGFQETQYF. J is TRBJ2-5 and V is TRBV10-1; 14 bases line up with TRBD2. The CDR3 is 17 residues long. The germline V gene has CDR1 WNHNN and CDR2 SYGVQD (reference sequence). V lost 4 bases, J lost 1 base, and 5 bases stayed unmatched.

Many counts were recorded for this clonotype. V gene TRBV6-2 or TRBV6-3 combines with J gene TRBJ2-3; 8 bases match TRBD2. The CDR3 loop spans 20 amino acids. In germline, CDR1 is MNHEY, CDR2 SVGEGT. V gave up 0 bases and J gave up 2 bases; unmatched junction bases: 16. CDR3 amino acids: CASSYSTGERGPFLTDTQYF. The CDR3 DNA reads TGTGCCAGCAGTTACTCGACTGGCGAGCGGGGGCCCTTCCTCACAGATACGCAGTATTTT.

This clonotype was counted many times. J is TRBJ1-1 and V is TRBV5-1; 7 bases align to TRBD1. In germline, CDR1 is SGHRS, CDR2 YFSETQ. V shed 8 bases, J shed 5 bases, and the junction held 15 bases outside the gene matches. The CDR3 length is 15 residues. In DNA form, the CDR3 reads TGCGCCAGTACCACCCAGGGGGATCTTGGGACTGAAGCTTTCTTT. Protein product: CASTTQGDLGTEAFF.

This clonotype was seen repeatedly, ten times or more. The chain employs TRBV19 and TRBJ2-3; D might be TRBD2 (5 bases). The CDR3 is 14 residues long. V lost 5 bases and J 5 bases, leaving 14 bases between the germline ends. Germline CDR1 reads LNHDA; CDR2 reads SQIVND (reference sequence). This chain's CDR3 is CASSGPRGIDTQYF. In nucleotides, the CDR3 is TGTGCCAGTAGTGGCCCTAGAGGGATAGATACGCAGTATTTT.

The gene calls are TRBV11-2 and TRBJ2-5; D is unclear. Trimming left V 0 bases short and J 0 bases short, with 11 bases between. The length of the CDR3 is 16 residues. The germline gives CDR1 SGHAT, CDR2 FQNNGV. CDR3 loop: CASSLEVWVYQETQYF. DNA of the CDR3: TGTGCCAGCAGCTTAGAGGTCTGGGTTTACCAAGAGACCCAGTACTTC. Full variable domain (missing parts from reference TRBV11-2 and TRBJ2-5): EAGVAQSPRYKIIEKRQSVAFWCNPISGHATLYWYQQILGQGPKLLIQFQNNGVVDDSQLPKDRFSAERLKGVDSTLKIQPAKLEDSAVYLCASSLEVWVYQETQYFGPGTRLLVL.